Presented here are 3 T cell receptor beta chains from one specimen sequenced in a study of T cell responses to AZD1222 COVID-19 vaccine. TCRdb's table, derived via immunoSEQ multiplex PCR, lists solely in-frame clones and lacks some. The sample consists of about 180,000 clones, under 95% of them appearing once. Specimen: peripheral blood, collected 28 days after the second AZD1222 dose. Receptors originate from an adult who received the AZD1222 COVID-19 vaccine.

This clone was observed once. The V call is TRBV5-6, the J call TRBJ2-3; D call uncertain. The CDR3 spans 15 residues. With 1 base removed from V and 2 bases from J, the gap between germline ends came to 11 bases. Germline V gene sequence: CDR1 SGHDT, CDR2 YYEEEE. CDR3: CASSLPTGYTDTQYF. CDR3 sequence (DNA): TGTGCCAGCAGCTTGCCAACGGGCTACACAGATACGCAGTATTTT.

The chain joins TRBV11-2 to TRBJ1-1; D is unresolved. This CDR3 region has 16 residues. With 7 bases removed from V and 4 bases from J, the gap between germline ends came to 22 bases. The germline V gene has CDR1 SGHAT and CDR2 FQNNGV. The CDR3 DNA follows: TGTGCCAGCACCCCCTCCAATAGATTGCGGGGCACTGAAGCTTTCTTT. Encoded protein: CASTPSNRLRGTEAFF.

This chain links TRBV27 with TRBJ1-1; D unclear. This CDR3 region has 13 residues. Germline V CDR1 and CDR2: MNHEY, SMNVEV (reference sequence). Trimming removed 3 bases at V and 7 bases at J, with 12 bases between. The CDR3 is CASSFGEGLEAFF. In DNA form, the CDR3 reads TGTGCCAGCAGTTTCGGGGAGGGCCTTGAAGCTTTCTTT.